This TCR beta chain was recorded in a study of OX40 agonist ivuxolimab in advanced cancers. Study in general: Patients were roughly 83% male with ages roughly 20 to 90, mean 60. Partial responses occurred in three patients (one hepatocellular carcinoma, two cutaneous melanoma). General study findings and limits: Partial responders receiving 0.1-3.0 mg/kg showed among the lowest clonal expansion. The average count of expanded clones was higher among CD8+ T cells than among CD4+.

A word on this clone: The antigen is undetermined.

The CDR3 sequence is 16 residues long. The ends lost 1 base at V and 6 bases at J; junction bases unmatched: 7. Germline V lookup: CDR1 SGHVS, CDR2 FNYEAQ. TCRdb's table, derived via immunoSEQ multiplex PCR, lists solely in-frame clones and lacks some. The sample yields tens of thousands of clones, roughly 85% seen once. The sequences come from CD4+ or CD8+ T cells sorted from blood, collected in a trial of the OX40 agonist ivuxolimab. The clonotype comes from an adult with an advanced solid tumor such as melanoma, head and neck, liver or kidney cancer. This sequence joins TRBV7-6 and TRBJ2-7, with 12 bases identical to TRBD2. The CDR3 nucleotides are TGTGCCAGCAGCTTAGGGACTAGCGGGGACCTACTCGAGCAGTACTTC. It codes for CASSLGTSGDLLEQYF.